This TCR beta chain emerged from a study of T cell changes during pregnancy in multiple sclerosis. Assay: immunoSEQ multiplex PCR; the TCRdb copy retains only in-frame clones and omits some. Of 45,000 to 55,000 clones listed, roughly 92% were seen once; the top ten hold roughly 0.99%. The CDR3 is 15 amino acids. Per germline, CDR1 MDHEN and CDR2 SYDVKM. The V and J ends lost 6 bases and 2 bases respectively, with 17 bases between them. Sequenced here: CD4+ T cells from peripheral blood mononuclear cells, sampled in the second trimester of pregnancy. The sequence derives from a female donor in good health, enrolled as a control in a pregnancy study. The rearrangement joins TRBV28 to TRBJ2-7, with TRBD2 as a possible D gene (6 bases). The CDR3 bases are TGTGCCAGCAGCCTAGCGAGGGGCCCTACCTACGAGCAGTACTTC. This translates into CASSLARGPTYEQYF.